This TCR beta chain was recorded in a study of T cell repertoires in cytomegalovirus infection. TCRdb analysed the reads with MiXCR anew, one entry per CDR3 protein. The table records approximately 910,000 distinct CDR3 sequences, around 30% of them present only once. This clonotype was picked up many times. The antigen remains unidentified. The germline gene is not matched at one end of the junction; a read error may be the cause. The CDR3 loop spans 14 amino acids. This TCR came from a human donor in good health (CMV status not recorded). Some clones in this sample may be carry-over from other donors' samples. The rearrangement links TRBV12-3 or TRBV12-4 to TRBJ2-3, with TRBD2 identical over 10 bases. The sample was cultured CD8+ T cells from PBMCs, taken from culture after CMV antigen stimulation. The CDR3: CASSVAGGLDTQYF. The CDR3 DNA reads TGTGCCAGCAGTGTAGCGGGGGGTTTGGATACGCAGTATTTT.